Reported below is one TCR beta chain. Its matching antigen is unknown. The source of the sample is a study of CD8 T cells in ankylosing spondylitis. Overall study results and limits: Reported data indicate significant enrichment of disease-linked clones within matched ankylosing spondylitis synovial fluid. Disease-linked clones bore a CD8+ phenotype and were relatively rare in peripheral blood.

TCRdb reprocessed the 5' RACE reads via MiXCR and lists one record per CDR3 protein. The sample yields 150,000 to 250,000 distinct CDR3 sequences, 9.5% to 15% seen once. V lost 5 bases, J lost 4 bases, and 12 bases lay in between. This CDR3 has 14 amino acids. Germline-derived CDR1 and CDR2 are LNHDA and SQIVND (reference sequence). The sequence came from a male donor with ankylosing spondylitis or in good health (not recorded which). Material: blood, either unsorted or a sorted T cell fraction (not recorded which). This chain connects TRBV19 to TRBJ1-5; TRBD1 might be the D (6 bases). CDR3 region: CASSAGQKNQPQHF. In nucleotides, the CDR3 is TGTGCCAGTAGTGCAGGACAGAAAAATCAGCCCCAGCATTTT.